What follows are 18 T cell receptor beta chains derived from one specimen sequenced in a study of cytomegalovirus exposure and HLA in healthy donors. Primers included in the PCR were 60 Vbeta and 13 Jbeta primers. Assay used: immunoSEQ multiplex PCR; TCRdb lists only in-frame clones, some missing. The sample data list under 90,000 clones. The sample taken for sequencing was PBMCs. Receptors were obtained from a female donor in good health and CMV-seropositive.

The chain's CDR3 is CASGVDGNTGELFF. Written as DNA, the CDR3 is TGTGCCAGCGGAGTCGACGGTAACACCGGGGAGCTGTTTTTT. The chain carries TRBV28 and TRBJ2-2; D is unresolved. Germline V gene sequence: CDR1 MDHEN, CDR2 SYDVKM. V was cut by 8 bases and J by 2 bases, with 12 bases left in between. CDR3 length: 14 residues. The variable domain in full, with the rest retrieved from reference TRBV28 and TRBJ2-2, is DVKVTQSSRYLVKRTGEKVFLECVQDMDHENMFWYRQDPGLGLRLIYFSYDVKMKEKGDIPEGYSVSREKKERFSLILESASTNQTSMYLCASGVDGNTGELFFGEGSRLTVL.

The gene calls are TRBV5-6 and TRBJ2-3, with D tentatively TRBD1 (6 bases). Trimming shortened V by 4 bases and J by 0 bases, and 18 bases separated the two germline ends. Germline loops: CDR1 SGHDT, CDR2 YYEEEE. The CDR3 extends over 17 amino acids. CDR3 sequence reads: CASSGRSGEISTDTQYF. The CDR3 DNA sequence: TGTGCCAGCAGCGGGCGATCAGGGGAAATCAGCACAGATACGCAGTATTTT.

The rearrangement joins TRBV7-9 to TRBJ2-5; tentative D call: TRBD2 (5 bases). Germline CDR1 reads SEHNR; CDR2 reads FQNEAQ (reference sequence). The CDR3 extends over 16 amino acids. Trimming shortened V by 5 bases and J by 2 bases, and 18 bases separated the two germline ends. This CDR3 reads CASSRTRATLQETQYF. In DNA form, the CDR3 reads TGTGCCAGCAGCAGGACTCGGGCGACCTTGCAAGAGACCCAGTACTTC.

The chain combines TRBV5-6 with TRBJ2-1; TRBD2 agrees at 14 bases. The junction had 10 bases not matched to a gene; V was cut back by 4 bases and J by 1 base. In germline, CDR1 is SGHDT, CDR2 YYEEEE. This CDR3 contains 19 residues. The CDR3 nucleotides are TGTGCCAGCAGCGGGGCCGGGACTAGCGGGAGCAGGTCCTACAATGAGCAGTTCTTC. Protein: CASSGAGTSGSRSYNEQFF.

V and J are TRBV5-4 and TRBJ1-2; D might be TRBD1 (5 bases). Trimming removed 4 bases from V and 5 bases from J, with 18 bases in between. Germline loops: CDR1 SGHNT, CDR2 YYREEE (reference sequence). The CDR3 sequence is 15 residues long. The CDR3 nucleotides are TGTGCCAGCAGCGTAGCCCCGGGGGGTGTTTATGGCTACACCTTC. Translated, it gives CASSVAPGGVYGYTF.

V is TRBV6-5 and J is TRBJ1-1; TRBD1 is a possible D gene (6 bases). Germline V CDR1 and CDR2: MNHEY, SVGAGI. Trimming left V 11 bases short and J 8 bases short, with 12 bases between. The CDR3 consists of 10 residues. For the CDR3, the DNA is TGTGCCGTGAGACAGGTCGAAGCTTTCTTT. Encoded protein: CAVRQVEAFF.

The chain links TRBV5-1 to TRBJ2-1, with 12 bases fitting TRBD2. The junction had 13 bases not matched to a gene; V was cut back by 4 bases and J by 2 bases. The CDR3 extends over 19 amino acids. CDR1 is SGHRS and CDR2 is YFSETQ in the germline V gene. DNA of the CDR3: TGCGCCAGCAGCCCGATGGGACTAGCGGGTGCATCTACCTACAATGAGCAGTTCTTC. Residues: CASSPMGLAGASTYNEQFF.

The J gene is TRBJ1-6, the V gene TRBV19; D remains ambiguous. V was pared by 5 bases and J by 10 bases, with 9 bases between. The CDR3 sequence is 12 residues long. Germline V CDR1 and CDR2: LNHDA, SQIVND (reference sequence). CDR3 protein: CASSFPESPLHF. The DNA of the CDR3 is TGTGCCAGTAGTTTCCCGGAGTCACCCCTCCACTTT.

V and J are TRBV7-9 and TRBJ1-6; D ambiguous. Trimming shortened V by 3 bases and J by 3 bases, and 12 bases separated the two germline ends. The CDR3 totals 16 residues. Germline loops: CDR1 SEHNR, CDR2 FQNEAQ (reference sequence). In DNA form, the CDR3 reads TGTGCCAGCAGCTTGGCGGGGAGCCGCTATAATTCACCCCTCCACTTT. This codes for CASSLAGSRYNSPLHF.

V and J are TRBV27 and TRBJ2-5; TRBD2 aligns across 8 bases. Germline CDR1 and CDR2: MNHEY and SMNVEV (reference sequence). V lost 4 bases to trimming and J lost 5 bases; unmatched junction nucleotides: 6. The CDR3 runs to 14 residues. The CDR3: CASSSLAGGETQYF. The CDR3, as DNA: TGTGCCAGCAGTTCCCTAGCGGGCGGGGAGACCCAGTACTTC.

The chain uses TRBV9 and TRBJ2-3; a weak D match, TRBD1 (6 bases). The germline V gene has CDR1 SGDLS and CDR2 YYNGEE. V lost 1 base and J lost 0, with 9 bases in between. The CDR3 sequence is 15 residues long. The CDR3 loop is CASSVRGSSTDTQYF. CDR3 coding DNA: TGTGCCAGCAGCGTAAGGGGGTCTAGCACAGATACGCAGTATTTT.

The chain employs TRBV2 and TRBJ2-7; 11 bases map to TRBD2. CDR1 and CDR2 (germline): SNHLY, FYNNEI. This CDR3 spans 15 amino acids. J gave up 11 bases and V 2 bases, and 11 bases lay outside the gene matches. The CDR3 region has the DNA TGTGCCAGCAGTGAACTAGCGGGAGGCCCCAACGCTAAGTACTTC. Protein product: CASSELAGGPNAKYF.

DNA for the CDR3: TGTGCCAGCAGCATAGGGGGTTGGGCGGGCACTGAAGCTTTCTTT. Translated: CASSIGGWAGTEAFF. The V call is TRBV7-9, the J call TRBJ1-1; TRBD1 might be the D (6 bases). The CDR3 extends over 15 amino acids. V was clipped by 5 bases and J by 4 bases, with 17 bases between them. Germline CDR1 reads SEHNR; CDR2 reads FQNEAQ (reference sequence). Combining the CDR3 with reference TRBV7-9 and TRBJ1-1 gives the whole variable domain DTGVSQNPRHKITKRGQNVTFRCDPISEHNRLYWYRQTLGQGPEFLTYFQNEAQLEKSRLLSDRFSAERPKGSFSTLEIQRTEQGDSAMYLCASSIGGWAGTEAFFGQGTRLTVV.

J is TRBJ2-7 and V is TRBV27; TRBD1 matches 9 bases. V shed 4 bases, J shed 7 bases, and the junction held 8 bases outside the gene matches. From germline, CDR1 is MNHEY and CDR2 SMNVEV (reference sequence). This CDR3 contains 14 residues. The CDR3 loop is CASSSHDRGDEQYF. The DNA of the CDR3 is TGTGCCAGCAGTTCGCACGACAGGGGGGATGAGCAGTACTTC.

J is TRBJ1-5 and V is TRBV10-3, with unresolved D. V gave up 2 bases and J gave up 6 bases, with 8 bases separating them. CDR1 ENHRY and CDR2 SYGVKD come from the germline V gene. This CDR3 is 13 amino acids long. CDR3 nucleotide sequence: TGTGCCATCAGTGAGAGAGGAGCTCAGCCCCAGCATTTT. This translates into CAISERGAQPQHF.

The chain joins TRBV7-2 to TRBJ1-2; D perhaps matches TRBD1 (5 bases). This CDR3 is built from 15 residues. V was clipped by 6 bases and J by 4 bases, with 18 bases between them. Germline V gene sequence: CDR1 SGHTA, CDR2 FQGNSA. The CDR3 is CASSNHAGGSYGYTF. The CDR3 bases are TGTGCCAGCAGTAATCACGCCGGGGGAAGCTATGGCTACACCTTC.

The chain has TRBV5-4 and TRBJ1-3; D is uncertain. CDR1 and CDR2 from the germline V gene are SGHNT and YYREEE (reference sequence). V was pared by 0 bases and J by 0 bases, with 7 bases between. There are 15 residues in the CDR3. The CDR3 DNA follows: TGTGCCAGCAGCTTGGACGGTCCCTCTGGAAACACCATATATTTT. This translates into CASSLDGPSGNTIYF. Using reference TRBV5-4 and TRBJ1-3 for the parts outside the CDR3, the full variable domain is ETGVTQSPTHLIKTRGQQVTLRCSSQSGHNTVSWYQQALGQGPQFIFQYYREEENGRGNFPPRFSGLQFPNYSSELNVNALELDDSALYLCASSLDGPSGNTIYFGEGSWLTVV.

CDR3 residues: CATEDRTNTEAFF. CDR3 DNA sequence: TGCGCCACCGAGGACAGGACTAACACTGAAGCTTTCTTT. This chain connects TRBV10-2 to TRBJ1-1, with 7 bases that match TRBD1. The CDR3 extends over 13 amino acids. The V gene's germline CDR1 is WSHSY and CDR2 SAAADI. V shed 10 bases, J shed 2 bases, and the junction held 7 bases outside the gene matches.